This T cell receptor beta chain is drawn from a study of shared clonotypes between healthy human individuals. Repertoires were generated with immunoSEQ multiplex PCR, while TCRdb's copy carries only in-frame clones and drops some. This sample yields just over 2,000,000 clones, of which about 95% are seen a single time; 0.9% to 1.3% belongs to the top ten. The naive CD8 population came from CD45RO-negative cells selected for CCR7, without terminally differentiated effector memory CD45RA+ cells. Germline values: CDR1 MNHEY, CDR2 SMNVEV (reference sequence). The CDR3 is 12 amino acids. V was pared by 5 bases and J by 10 bases, with 5 bases of the junction left unmatched.

Sequenced material: naive CD8+ T cells sorted from blood. This clonotype was sampled from a man aged 18 to 30 in good health. This chain connects TRBV27 to TRBJ2-1; 7 bases align to TRBD2. This CDR3 reads CASSTPSGEQFF. The CDR3 nucleotides are TGTGCCAGCAGTACTCCTAGCGGCGAGCAGTTCTTC.